These 8 T cell receptor beta chains were sequenced from one sample in a study of identical twins' blood T cells. Each CDR3 protein is one row after TCRdb ran MiXCR on the 5' RACE reads. The profile shows 300,000 to 400,000 distinct CDR3 sequences, under 30% of them singletons. The sample consisted of PBMCs. The receptors were gathered from a woman aged 18-50 years in good health.

This clonotype was picked up a small number of times. This chain joins TRBV9 and TRBJ1-1; D may be TRBD1 (6 bases). The CDR3 totals 15 residues. Trimming shortened V by 3 bases and J by 1 base, and 13 bases separated the two germline ends. CDR1 is SGDLS, CDR2 YYNGEE, per germline. CDR3 loop: CASSGPTGTNTEAFF. CDR3 nucleotide sequence: TGTGCCAGCAGCGGACCAACAGGGACGAACACTGAAGCTTTCTTT. Variable domain in full (rest from reference TRBV9 and TRBJ1-1): DSGVTQTPKHLITATGQRVTLRCSPRSGDLSVYWYQQSLDQGLQFLIQYYNGEERAKGNILERFSAQQFPDLHSELNLSSLELGDSALYFCASSGPTGTNTEAFFGQGTRLTVV.

This chain links TRBV23-1 with TRBJ2-5, with unresolved D. TRBV23-1 qualifies as an ORF whose function is uncertain. CDR3 size: 15 residues. Trimming took 0 bases from V and 7 from J, leaving 15 bases between them. CDR3 residues: CASSQSKVYSGTQYF. The CDR3 nucleotides read TGCGCCAGCAGTCAATCTAAGGTCTACTCGGGGACCCAGTACTTC.

This clonotype was recorded at least ten times. The CDR3 is CSVELERGYTF. The CDR3 region has the DNA TGCAGCGTTGAATTAGAAAGGGGCTACACCTTC. The chain has TRBV29-1 and TRBJ1-2; D is undetermined. In germline, CDR1 is SQVTM, CDR2 ANQGSEA. Between the trimmed V and J ends, which lost 2 bases and 8 bases, there was a span of 9 bases. CDR3 size: 11 residues. Together with reference TRBV29-1 and TRBJ1-2, the CDR3 gives the full variable domain: SAVISQKPSRDICQRGTSLTIQCQVDSQVTMMFWYRQQPGQSLTLIATANQGSEATYESGFVIDKFPISRPNLTFSTLTVSNMSPEDSSIYLCSVELERGYTFGSGTRLTVV.

This chain connects TRBV6-4 to TRBJ2-3; TRBD2 matches at 10 bases. Germline loops: CDR1 MRHNA, CDR2 SNTAGT. CDR3 length equals 16 residues. V shed 3 bases and J 2 bases; nucleotides not matched to a gene: 5. CDR3 region: CASSEVAGGHTDTQYF. CDR3 DNA sequence: TGTGCCAGCAGTGAGGTAGCGGGGGGACACACAGATACGCAGTATTTT.

This clonotype was observed many times. This rearrangement joins TRBV6-5 to TRBJ2-1; weak D call: TRBD2 (5 bases). Germline V lookup: CDR1 MNHEY, CDR2 SVGAGI. The CDR3 covers 14 residues. Trimming cost V 2 bases and J 5 bases, with 10 bases left between them. Written as DNA, the CDR3 is TGTGCCAGCAGTTACGTCGGACTCGACAATGAGCAGTTCTTC. This sequence encodes CASSYVGLDNEQFF.

In its sample, this clonotype was seen a few times. The V and J genes are TRBV20-1 and TRBJ2-1; no clear D gene. Germline values: CDR1 DFQATT, CDR2 SNEGSKA (reference sequence). V lost 1 base and J 0 bases, leaving 10 bases between the germline ends. This CDR3 has 15 residues. CDR3 nucleotide sequence: TGCAGTGCTAGAGTTTGGTCTTACTCCTACAATGAGCAGTTCTTC. Its protein product is CSARVWSYSYNEQFF.

The V and J genes are TRBV12-3 or TRBV12-4 and TRBJ2-2, with D unclear. There are 15 residues in the CDR3. The ends were cut back, 2 bases at V and 4 bases at J, with 11 bases in the middle. The CDR3 here is CASSLKGGLTGELFF. The CDR3 nucleotides are TGTGCCAGCAGTTTAAAGGGTGGCCTCACCGGGGAGCTGTTTTTT.

Regarding this clonotype: Relative to the germline gene, one junction end is altered; a read error may explain this. The rearrangement joins TRBV10-3 to TRBJ1-6; unclear D gene. Germline lookup yields CDR1 ENHRY and CDR2 SYGVKD. The CDR3 loop spans 14 amino acids. The DNA for the CDR3 is TGTGCCATCAGAGAGGAGGCCTACAATTCACCCCTCCACTTT. Its protein is CAIREEAYNSPLHF.